The sequence of this T cell receptor (beta chain) was determined in a study of cytomegalovirus exposure and HLA in healthy donors. Study results and caveats: Later examination showed HLA-associated TCR beta chains had greater clonal expansion than equally common others. Likely technical artifact: a cluster of highly shared sequence variants. Sequences of the TCR beta chain were said to predict the HLA-A and HLA-B alleles of most subjects accurately.

Germline V lookup: CDR1 MNHEY, CDR2 SVGAGI. The CDR3 totals 13 residues. V dropped 5 bases and J dropped 11; count of bases not matched to a gene: 6. Amplification used 60 Vbeta primers and 13 Jbeta primers. Per the original data handling: Roughly 10 million shared chains were among roughly 81 million unique TCR beta chains counted in a later analysis. The protocol was immunoSEQ multiplex PCR, while the TCRdb copy is restricted to in-frame clones and leaves out a portion. That table furnishes V, J and clone size, whereas the DNA furnished D and trimming. This sample lists tens of thousands of clones; its ten largest clones have 9.5% to 11%. Measured by frequency, this clone is medium-sized. Its antigen is currently unknown.

The receptor comes from a woman between 45 and 60 years old in good health and CMV-seropositive. Sequenced input: PBMCs. The gene calls are TRBV6-5 and TRBJ1-6; 7 nucleotides align to TRBD1. CDR3 amino acids: CASSRQGIAPLHF. DNA for the CDR3: TGTGCCAGCAGTCGACAGGGCATCGCACCCCTCCACTTT.